Presented here are 19 T cell receptor beta chains from one specimen sequenced in a study of OX40 agonist ivuxolimab in advanced cancers. Sequencing was performed with immunoSEQ multiplex PCR; in TCRdb, only in-frame clones are kept and a portion is missing. Of more than 85,000 clones in the sample, about 90% are singletons; the top ten hold approximately 1.5%. The sample in question was CD4+ or CD8+ T cells sorted from blood, obtained in a trial of the OX40 agonist ivuxolimab. These TCRs come from an adult with an advanced solid tumor such as melanoma, head and neck, liver or kidney cancer.

The rearrangement joins TRBV7-9 to TRBJ2-5; D might be TRBD1 (6 bases). The CDR3 has 13 residues. Germline CDR1 SEHNR, CDR2 FQNEAQ (reference sequence). V was pared by 6 bases and J by 5 bases, with 13 bases between. The CDR3 coding sequence is TGTGCCAGCAGGCGCACAGGGTTCGAGACCCAGTACTTC. It translates to CASRRTGFETQYF. The whole variable domain, remainder taken from reference TRBV7-9 and TRBJ2-5, is DTGVSQNPRHKITKRGQNVTFRCDPISEHNRLYWYRQTLGQGPEFLTYFQNEAQLEKSRLLSDRFSAERPKGSFSTLEIQRTEQGDSAMYLCASRRTGFETQYFGPGTRLLVL.

This chain uses TRBV28 with TRBJ2-2, with TRBD2 matching 10 bases. Trimming cost V 6 bases and J 8 bases; bases outside gene matches: 18. This CDR3 has 18 amino acids. Germline loops: CDR1 MDHEN, CDR2 SYDVKM. The DNA for the CDR3 is TGTGCCAGCAGCCAATTGTCTAGCGGGAGAACGAGTGGAGGGGAGCTGTTTTTT. Translation gives CASSQLSSGRTSGGELFF.

This clone has just a few counts. The chain combines TRBV28 with TRBJ2-7, with unresolved D. The CDR3 has 16 amino acids. The V and J ends lost 4 bases and 3 bases respectively, with 19 bases between them. The germline CDR1 and CDR2 sequences are MDHEN and SYDVKM. CDR3 loop: CASSSLIVSYVYEQYF. CDR3 bases: TGTGCCAGCAGTTCCCTAATCGTCAGTTACGTCTACGAGCAGTACTTC.

The rearrangement uses TRBV15 and TRBJ2-3; 16 nucleotides align to TRBD2. The CDR3 has 20 residues. The V gene end was trimmed by 0 bases and the J gene end by 4 bases; junction bases not matched to a gene: 10. Looked up from germline, CDR1 is LNHNV and CDR2 is YYDKDF (reference sequence). The CDR3 DNA follows: TGTGCCACCAGCAGAGATGAGGGACTAGCGGGAGGGCCGAGGGCAGATACGCAGTATTTT. Amino acids: CATSRDEGLAGGPRADTQYF.

CDR3 DNA: TGTGCCAGCAGCTTAGGGCTAGCGGGAGCGGGGGAGCAGTTCTTC. This sequence encodes CASSLGLAGAGEQFF. This chain joins TRBV13 and TRBJ2-1; 10 bases are a match to TRBD2. The V and J ends lost 0 bases and 10 bases, in that order; junction bases with no gene match: 6. Germline-derived CDR1 and CDR2 are PRHDT and FYEKMQ (reference sequence). The CDR3 totals 15 residues.

V is TRBV30 and J is TRBJ2-3, with 8 bases lining up with TRBD1. This CDR3 comprises 17 residues. The germline V gene encodes CDR1 GTSNPN and CDR2 SVGIG (reference sequence). J lost 1 base, V lost 4 bases, and 13 bases had no gene match. The CDR3 region is CAWTTVYDRGRTDTQYF. The DNA of the CDR3 is TGTGCCTGGACCACCGTCTACGACAGGGGCCGCACAGATACGCAGTATTTT.

CDR3: CASRDYPNEQFF. The CDR3 bases are TGTGCCAGCAGGGACTACCCCAATGAGCAGTTCTTC. The genes are TRBV7-9 and TRBJ2-1; maybe TRBD2 (6 bases). The germline gives CDR1 SEHNR, CDR2 FQNEAQ (reference sequence). The CDR3 runs to 12 residues. Trimming took off 6 bases at V and 6 bases at J, with 9 bases between the two ends.

This chain connects TRBV7-8 to TRBJ1-4; a possible D gene is TRBD1 (5 bases). The germline V and J ends were trimmed by 3 bases and 0 bases, with 8 bases remaining between them. The germline V gene encodes CDR1 SGHVS and CDR2 FQNEAQ. This CDR3 has 15 residues. CDR3 in amino acids: CASSFSTATNEKLFF. The CDR3 region has the DNA TGTGCCAGCAGCTTTTCGACAGCAACTAATGAAAAACTGTTTTTT.

This sequence joins TRBV5-1 and TRBJ2-7; D possibly corresponds to TRBD1 (6 bases). V was trimmed by 1 base and J by 0 bases, leaving 20 bases between them. The CDR3 is 18 amino acids. CDR1 and CDR2 from the germline V gene are SGHRS and YFSETQ. The CDR3 DNA reads TGCGCCAGCAGCTTGAGACCAACGATGGGGGCCAACTCCTACGAGCAGTACTTC. It yields the protein CASSLRPTMGANSYEQYF.

In DNA form, the CDR3 reads TGTGCCAGCAGCCCCCCACTAGCAGACACCGGGGAGCTGTTTTTT. Amino acids: CASSPPLADTGELFF. This chain links TRBV5-4 with TRBJ2-2, with TRBD2 as a possible D gene (6 bases). In germline, CDR1 is SGHNT, CDR2 YYREEE (reference sequence). The CDR3 loop spans 15 amino acids. Trimming removed 4 bases at V and 3 bases at J, with 13 bases between.

This clone was detected once. The chain joins TRBV18 to TRBJ2-5; no reliable D call. V lost 1 base to trimming and J lost 5 bases, with 8 bases between them. The CDR3 contains 13 residues. Germline lookup yields CDR1 KGHSH and CDR2 LQKENI. In nucleotides, the CDR3 is TGTGCCAGCTCACCACGGCCGAGGGAGACCCAGTACTTC. Amino acids: CASSPRPRETQYF.

J is TRBJ1-2 and V is TRBV2; D is perhaps TRBD1 (6 bases). Germline assignment: CDR1 SNHLY and CDR2 FYNNEI. The CDR3 extends over 15 amino acids. Trimming pared 0 bases from V and 5 bases from J, leaving 13 bases between. The CDR3 sequence: CASSEATARGYGYTF. The CDR3 DNA reads as TGTGCCAGCAGTGAAGCCACTGCAAGGGGGTATGGCTACACCTTC. Full variable domain (remainder filled in from reference TRBV2 and TRBJ1-2): EPEVTQTPSHQVTQMGQEVILRCVPISNHLYFYWYRQILGQKVEFLVSFYNNEISEKSEIFDDQFSVERPDGSNFTLKIRSTKLEDSAMYFCASSEATARGYGYTFGSGTRLTVV.

J is TRBJ2-3 and V is TRBV7-3; TRBD2 agrees at 7 bases. The CDR3 length is 16 residues. Germline CDR1 SGHTA, CDR2 FQGTGA. The V and J ends lost 4 bases and 4 bases, in that order; junction bases with no gene match: 11. This chain's CDR3 is CASSSRLAGPSDTQYF. The CDR3 bases are TGTGCCAGCAGCTCCCGACTAGCAGGACCTTCAGATACGCAGTATTTT.

V is TRBV9 and J is TRBJ1-5; D remains unclear. There are 15 residues in the CDR3. In germline, CDR1 is SGDLS, CDR2 YYNGEE. Between the trimmed V and J ends, which lost 2 bases and 0 bases, there was a span of 9 bases. The DNA for the CDR3 is TGTGCCAGCAGCGTCGAGGGTAATAGCAATCAGCCCCAGCATTTT. Amino acids: CASSVEGNSNQPQHF.

V usage is TRBV28 and J usage is TRBJ2-4; 9 nucleotides agree with TRBD1. The CDR3 length is 12 residues. CDR1 and CDR2 from the germline V gene are MDHEN and SYDVKM. The trim removed 4 bases at V and 13 bases at J, leaving 5 bases unmatched. CDR3 sequence: CASSSQGTGQYF. In nucleotides, the CDR3 is TGTGCCAGCAGTTCCCAGGGGACAGGGCAGTACTTC.

The chain recombines TRBV6-5 with TRBJ1-2, with TRBD1 as a possible D gene (5 bases). The CDR3 contains 14 residues. V was clipped by 0 bases and J by 7 bases, with 12 bases between them. In germline, CDR1 is MNHEY, CDR2 SVGAGI. The CDR3 bases are TGTGCCAGCAGTTACTCAGGGGTGAGTCCTGGCTACACCTTC. This codes for CASSYSGVSPGYTF.

DNA for the CDR3: TGTGCCAGCAGTCCGAGGGTCCCCGGCGCTAATAGCAATCAGCCCCAGCATTTT. Translated: CASSPRVPGANSNQPQHF. The chain carries TRBV27 and TRBJ1-5; the D is unclear. Germline CDR1 MNHEY, CDR2 SMNVEV (reference sequence). Trimming shortened V by 5 bases and J by 0 bases, and 20 bases separated the two germline ends. This CDR3 contains 18 residues.

V usage is TRBV5-1 and J usage is TRBJ2-1; TRBD1 aligns across 9 bases. The CDR3 contains 15 residues. The germline gives CDR1 SGHRS, CDR2 YFSETQ. V shed 3 bases and J 0 bases; nucleotides not matched to a gene: 1. CDR3 DNA: TGCGCCAGCAGCTGGGGACAGGGCTCCTACAATGAGCAGTTCTTC. Its protein is CASSWGQGSYNEQFF.

The J gene is TRBJ1-3, the V gene TRBV6-6; TRBD1 might be the D (5 bases). This CDR3 region has 16 residues. Trimming removed 3 bases from V and 0 bases from J, with 12 bases in between. The germline V gene encodes CDR1 MNHNY and CDR2 SVGAGI (reference sequence). The CDR3 loop reads CASSYWGASSGNTIYF. Written as DNA, the CDR3 is TGTGCCAGCAGTTATTGGGGCGCGAGCTCTGGAAACACCATATATTTT.